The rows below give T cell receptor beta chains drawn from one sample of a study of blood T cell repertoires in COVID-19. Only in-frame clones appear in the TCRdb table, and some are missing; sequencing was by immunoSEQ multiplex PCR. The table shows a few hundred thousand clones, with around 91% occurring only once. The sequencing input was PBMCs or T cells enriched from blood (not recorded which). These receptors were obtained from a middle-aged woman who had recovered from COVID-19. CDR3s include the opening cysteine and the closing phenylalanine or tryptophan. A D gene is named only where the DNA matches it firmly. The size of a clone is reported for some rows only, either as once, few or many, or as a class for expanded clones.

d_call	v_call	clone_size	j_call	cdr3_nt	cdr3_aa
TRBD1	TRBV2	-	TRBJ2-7	TGTGCCAGCCGGGACAGGGTCAGCTCCTACGAGCAGTACTTC	CASRDRVSSYEQYF
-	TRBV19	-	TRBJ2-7	TGTGCCAGTAGTCCGAACGCGGTCAGGGCCTACGAGCAGTACTTC	CASSPNAVRAYEQYF
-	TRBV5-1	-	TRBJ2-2	TGCGCCAGCAGCTTGGCACAGACAACCGGGGAGCTGTTTTTT	CASSLAQTTGELFF
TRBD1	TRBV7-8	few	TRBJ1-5	TGTGCCAGCAGCAAAACGGACAGGGGGAGAGGGCAGCCCCAGCATTTT	CASSKTDRGRGQPQHF
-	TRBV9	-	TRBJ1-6	TGTGCCAGCAGCCTAGGATGGGGAGTGGCCTATAATTCACCCCTCCACTTT	CASSLGWGVAYNSPLHF
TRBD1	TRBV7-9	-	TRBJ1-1	TGTGCCAGCAGCTTAGAATACAGGGGAGTAGGCACTGAAGCTTTCTTT	CASSLEYRGVGTEAFF
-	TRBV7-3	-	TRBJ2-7	TGTGCCAGCAGCCTCCAGGGGTACCCGGCCGAGCAGTACTTC	CASSLQGYPAEQYF
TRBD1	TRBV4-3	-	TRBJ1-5	TGCGCCAGCAGCACCTTCCTTGGACAGGGTAAACAGCCCCAGCATTTT	CASSTFLGQGKQPQHF
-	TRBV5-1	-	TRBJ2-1	TGCGCCAGCAGTCTGACAGGATCCTACAATGAGCAGTTCTTC	CASSLTGSYNEQFF
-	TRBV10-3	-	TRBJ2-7	TGTGCCATCACCTCGATAAGAGACTACGAGCAGTACTTC	CAITSIRDYEQYF
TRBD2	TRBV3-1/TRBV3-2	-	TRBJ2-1	TGTGCCAGCAGCCAAGGAGTAGCGGGGCGTAGCTACAATGAGCAGTTCTTC	CASSQGVAGRSYNEQFF